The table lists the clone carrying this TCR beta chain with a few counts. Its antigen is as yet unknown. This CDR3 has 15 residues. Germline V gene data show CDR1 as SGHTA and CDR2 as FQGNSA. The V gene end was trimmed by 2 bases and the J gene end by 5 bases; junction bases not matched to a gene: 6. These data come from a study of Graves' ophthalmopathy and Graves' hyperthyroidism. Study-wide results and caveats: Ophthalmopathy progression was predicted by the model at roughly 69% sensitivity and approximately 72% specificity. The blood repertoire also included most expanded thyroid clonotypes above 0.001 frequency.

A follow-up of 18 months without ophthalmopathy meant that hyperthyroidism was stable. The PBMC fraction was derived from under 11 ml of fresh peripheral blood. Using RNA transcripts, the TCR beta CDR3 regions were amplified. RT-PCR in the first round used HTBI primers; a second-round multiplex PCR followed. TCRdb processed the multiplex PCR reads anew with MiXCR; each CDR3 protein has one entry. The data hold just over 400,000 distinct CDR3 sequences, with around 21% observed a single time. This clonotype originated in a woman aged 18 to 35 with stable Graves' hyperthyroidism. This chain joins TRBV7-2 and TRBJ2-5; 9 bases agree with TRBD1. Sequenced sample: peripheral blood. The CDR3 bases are TGTGCCAGCAGCTTATTCGGGACAGGGCTGGAGACCCAGTACTTC. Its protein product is CASSLFGTGLETQYF.